This TCR beta chain was observed in a study of cytomegalovirus exposure and HLA in healthy donors. The CDR3 length is 17 residues. Germline trimming cut 3 bases from V and 4 bases from J; bases unmatched to any gene: 12. Germline-derived CDR1 and CDR2 are SGHDN and FVKESK. 13 Jbeta primers and 60 Vbeta primers were used for the PCR. Generated by immunoSEQ multiplex PCR, the TCRdb table keeps only in-frame clones and is missing some. This table holds approximately 170,000 clones, 70% to 90% found once. Specimen: PBMCs. The TCR sequence derives from a young woman in good health and CMV-seronegative. The genes are TRBV14 and TRBJ2-5, with 9 bases that match TRBD2. The CDR3 is CASSHEIAGVGGETQYF. Written as DNA, the CDR3 is TGTGCCAGCAGCCATGAAATAGCGGGAGTAGGAGGAGAGACCCAGTACTTC.